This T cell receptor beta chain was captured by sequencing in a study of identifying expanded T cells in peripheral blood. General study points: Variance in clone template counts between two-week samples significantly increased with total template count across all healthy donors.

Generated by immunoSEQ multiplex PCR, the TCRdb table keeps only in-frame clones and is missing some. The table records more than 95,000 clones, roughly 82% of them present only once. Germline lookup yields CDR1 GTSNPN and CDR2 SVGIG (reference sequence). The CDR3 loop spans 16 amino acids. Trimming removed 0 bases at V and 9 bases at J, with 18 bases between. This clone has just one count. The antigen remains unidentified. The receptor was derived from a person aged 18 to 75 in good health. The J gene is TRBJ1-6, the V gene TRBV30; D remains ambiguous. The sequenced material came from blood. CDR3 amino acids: CAWSVWGVLGSSPLHF. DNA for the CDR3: TGTGCCTGGAGTGTATGGGGTGTACTTGGCAGTTCACCCCTCCACTTT.